The 10 T cell receptor beta chains in this list originate from one sample, sequenced in a study of OX40 agonist ivuxolimab in advanced cancers. The repertoire was sequenced with immunoSEQ multiplex PCR; TCRdb's copy has only in-frame clones and lacks some. The sample carries tens of thousands of clones, 65% to 90% recorded once. The sequencing used CD4+ or CD8+ T cells sorted from blood, collected in a trial of the OX40 agonist ivuxolimab. These receptors originate from an adult with an advanced solid tumor such as melanoma, head and neck, liver or kidney cancer.

This clone was observed once. Here the CDR3 reads CASSFGTVNQPQHF. The CDR3 DNA reads TGTGCCAGCAGCTTCGGGACGGTCAATCAGCCCCAGCATTTT. The chain joins TRBV5-6 to TRBJ1-5; D possibly corresponds to TRBD1 (5 bases). The ends were cut back, 2 bases at V and 3 bases at J, with 9 bases in the middle. The CDR3 is 14 amino acids. Germline CDR1 reads SGHDT; CDR2 reads YYEEEE. The variable domain in full, with the rest retrieved from reference TRBV5-6 and TRBJ1-5, is DAGVTQSPTHLIKTRGQQVTLRCSPKSGHDTVSWYQQALGQGPQFIFQYYEEEERQRGNFPDRFSGHQFPNYSSELNVNALLLGDSALYLCASSFGTVNQPQHFGDGTRLSIL.

The chain is built from TRBV5-1 and TRBJ1-1; D is possibly TRBD1 (6 bases). The germline V gene has CDR1 SGHRS and CDR2 YFSETQ. The germline V and J ends were trimmed by 0 bases and 1 base, with 13 bases remaining between them. This CDR3 has 16 residues. This CDR3 reads CASSLAEGGTNTEAFF. DNA of the CDR3: TGCGCCAGCAGCTTGGCCGAGGGGGGCACGAACACTGAAGCTTTCTTT.

The J gene is TRBJ2-1, the V gene TRBV9, with 9 bases fitting TRBD2. V lost 0 bases, J lost 7 bases, and 5 bases stayed unmatched. Germline values: CDR1 SGDLS, CDR2 YYNGEE. The CDR3 is made up of 15 amino acids. Here the CDR3 DNA reads TGTGCCAGCAGCGTAGTGTCTAGCGGGATTAATGAGCAGTTCTTC. Protein: CASSVVSSGINEQFF.

This clone was recorded a few times. The chain is built from TRBV14 and TRBJ2-7; no clear D gene. Deletions cut 2 bases from V and 4 bases from J, with 3 bases between. Germline assignment: CDR1 SGHDN and CDR2 FVKESK. The CDR3 contains 11 residues. The CDR3 DNA reads as TGTGCCAGCAGCCAATCGTACGAGCAGTACTTC. Translating gives CASSQSYEQYF.

The CDR3 spells CASRSTDRVHGYTF. CDR3 nucleotides: TGTGCCAGCAGATCTACGGACAGGGTGCATGGCTACACCTTC. The chain carries TRBV6-1 and TRBJ1-2, with 8 bases lining up with TRBD1. The V gene end was trimmed by 6 bases and the J gene end by 6 bases; junction bases not matched to a gene: 9. Germline assignment: CDR1 MNHNS and CDR2 SASEGT. The CDR3 contains 14 residues.

V usage is TRBV27 and J usage is TRBJ2-5; the D gene could be TRBD1 or TRBD2 (6 bases each). Germline CDR1 and CDR2: MNHEY and SMNVEV (reference sequence). With 2 bases removed from V and 4 bases from J, the gap between germline ends came to 14 bases. The CDR3 contains 15 residues. CDR3: CASSLGGRGGETQYF. CDR3 in DNA: TGTGCCAGCAGTTTAGGGGGGAGAGGGGGAGAGACCCAGTACTTC.

The chain has TRBV28 and TRBJ1-2, with 7 bases aligning to TRBD1. This CDR3 is built from 13 residues. Germline V lookup: CDR1 MDHEN, CDR2 SYDVKM. V trimming: 3 bases; J trimming: 2 bases; junction bases outside the gene matches: 0. The CDR3 region has the DNA TGTGCCAGCAGTTTGGACAGGAACTATGGCTACACCTTC. Its protein is CASSLDRNYGYTF.

The J gene is TRBJ1-2, the V gene TRBV30, with D possibly TRBD1 on 5 matching bases. This CDR3 comprises 16 residues. V dropped 0 bases and J dropped 8 bases, with 22 bases sitting between them. Germline-derived CDR1 and CDR2 are GTSNPN and SVGIG (reference sequence). Written as DNA, the CDR3 is TGTGCCTGGAGTGTACAGATGGGACGGAGCTTTAGGGGCTACACCTTC. This sequence encodes CAWSVQMGRSFRGYTF.

This chain connects TRBV13 to TRBJ2-7; no definite D call. CDR1 and CDR2 from the germline V gene are PRHDT and FYEKMQ (reference sequence). Deletions cut 4 bases from V and 1 base from J, with 14 bases between. This CDR3 is 15 amino acids long. CDR3 protein: CASSSIGTFSYEQYF. Here the CDR3 DNA reads TGTGCCAGCAGCTCGATCGGTACATTTTCCTACGAGCAGTACTTC. Looking up the rest from reference TRBV13 and TRBJ2-7 gives the full variable domain: AAGVIQSPRHLIKEKRETATLKCYPIPRHDTVYWYQQGPGQDPQFLISFYEKMQSDKGSIPDRFSAQQFSDYHSELNMSSLELGDSALYFCASSSIGTFSYEQYFGPGTRLTVT.

The chain joins TRBV4-1 to TRBJ2-7; D possibly uses TRBD1 or TRBD2 (6 bases each). The length of the CDR3 is 16 residues. Germline values: CDR1 MGHRA, CDR2 YSYEKL. V lost 4 bases and J lost 3, with 19 bases in between. The CDR3 sequence is CASSRSSVGGHYEQYF. The CDR3 DNA follows: TGCGCCAGCAGCCGTTCGTCGGTTGGGGGGCACTACGAGCAGTACTTC.